This TCR beta chain stems from a study of cytomegalovirus exposure and HLA in healthy donors. In its sample, this clone was seen once. Its cognate antigen is unknown. Study observations and caveats: Reports described diagnosis of cytomegalovirus status by the classifier as highly specific and sensitive. Accurate HLA-A and HLA-B prediction from TCR beta sequences was reported for most subjects.

In the PCR, 60 Vbeta and 13 Jbeta primers were used. Sequencing was performed with immunoSEQ multiplex PCR; in TCRdb, only in-frame clones are kept and a portion is missing. The data contain around 140,000 clones, roughly 70% of them singletons. Germline CDR1 and CDR2: MDHEN and SYDVKM. With 4 bases clipped from V and 2 bases from J, the junction kept 5 bases outside the gene matches. This CDR3 is built from 14 residues. V usage is TRBV28 and J usage is TRBJ2-7, with 7 bases that match TRBD1. The TCR was taken from a man aged 30 to 39 in good health and CMV-seronegative. What was sequenced was PBMCs. CDR3 DNA: TGTGCCAGCAGTTCTCCGGGACAGACCTACGAGCAGTACTTC. It specifies CASSSPGQTYEQYF.